This T cell receptor beta chain was found in a study of blood T cell repertoires in COVID-19. Two negative PCRs, clearance, or symptom resolution characterized the recovered Cohort 3 donors. Data came from immunoSEQ multiplex PCR; TCRdb stores just in-frame clones and leaves some out. The sample includes approximately 190,000 clones, roughly 80% of them seen just once. The material sequenced was PBMCs or T cells enriched from blood (not recorded which). The receptor's source is a man aged 40-49 years who had recovered from COVID-19.

The CDR3 spells CASSSRNPQGALTPNYGYTF. In DNA form, the CDR3 reads TGTGCCAGCAGTTCACGAAACCCACAGGGGGCCCTAACCCCCAACTATGGCTACACCTTC. The chain carries TRBV27 and TRBJ1-2; TRBD1 aligns across 9 bases. In germline, CDR1 is MNHEY, CDR2 SMNVEV (reference sequence). The CDR3 spans 20 residues. V trimming: 4 bases; J trimming: 2 bases; junction bases outside the gene matches: 20.